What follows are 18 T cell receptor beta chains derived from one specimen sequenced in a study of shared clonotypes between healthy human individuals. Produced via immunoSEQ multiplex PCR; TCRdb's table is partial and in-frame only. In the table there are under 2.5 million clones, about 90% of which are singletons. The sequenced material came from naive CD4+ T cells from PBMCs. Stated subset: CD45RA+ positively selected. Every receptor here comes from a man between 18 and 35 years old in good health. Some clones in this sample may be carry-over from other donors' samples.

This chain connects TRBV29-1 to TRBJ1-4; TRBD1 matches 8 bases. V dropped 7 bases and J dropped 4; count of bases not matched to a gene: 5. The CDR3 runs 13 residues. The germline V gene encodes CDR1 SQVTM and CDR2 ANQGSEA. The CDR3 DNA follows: TGCAGCGCCGTAGGACAGGGTAATGAAAAACTGTTTTTT. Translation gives CSAVGQGNEKLFF.

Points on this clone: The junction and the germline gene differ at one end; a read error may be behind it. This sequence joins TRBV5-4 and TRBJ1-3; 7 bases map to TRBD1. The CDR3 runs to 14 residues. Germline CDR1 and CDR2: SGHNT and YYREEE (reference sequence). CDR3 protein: CAGRDRDSRNTIYF. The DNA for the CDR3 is TGTGCCGGCAGGGATCGGGACAGCCGAAACACCATATATTTT.

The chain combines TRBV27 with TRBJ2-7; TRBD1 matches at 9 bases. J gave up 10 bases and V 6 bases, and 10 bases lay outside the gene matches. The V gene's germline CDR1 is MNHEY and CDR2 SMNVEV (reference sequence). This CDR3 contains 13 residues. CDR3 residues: CASRTGTGLRQYF. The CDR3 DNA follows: TGTGCCAGCAGAACCGGGACAGGGCTTAGACAGTACTTC.

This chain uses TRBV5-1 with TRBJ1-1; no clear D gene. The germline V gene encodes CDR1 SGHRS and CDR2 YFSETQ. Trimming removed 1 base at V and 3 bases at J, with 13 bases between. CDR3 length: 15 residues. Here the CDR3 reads CASSLSFLPYTEAFF. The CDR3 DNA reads TGCGCCAGCAGCTTGAGTTTCCTTCCTTACACTGAAGCTTTCTTT.

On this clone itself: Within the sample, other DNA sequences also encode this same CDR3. The CDR3 region has the DNA TGTGCCAGCAGCTTGGAACCGCCGGGCGAGCAGTTCTTC. Residues: CASSLEPPGEQFF. The chain links TRBV5-4 to TRBJ2-1, with D hard to call. Germline lookup yields CDR1 SGHNT and CDR2 YYREEE (reference sequence). The CDR3 extends over 13 amino acids. Trimming stripped 0 bases from V and 10 bases from J, with 11 bases between. The whole variable domain, filled in from reference TRBV5-4 and TRBJ2-1, reads ETGVTQSPTHLIKTRGQQVTLRCSSQSGHNTVSWYQQALGQGPQFIFQYYREEENGRGNFPPRFSGLQFPNYSSELNVNALELDDSALYLCASSLEPPGEQFFGPGTRLTVL.

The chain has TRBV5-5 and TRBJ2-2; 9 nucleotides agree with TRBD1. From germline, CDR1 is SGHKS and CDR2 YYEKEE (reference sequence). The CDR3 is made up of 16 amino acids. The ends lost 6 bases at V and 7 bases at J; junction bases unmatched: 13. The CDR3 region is CASTGWLGQGFGELFF. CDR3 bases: TGTGCCAGCACCGGTTGGTTGGGACAGGGTTTCGGGGAGCTGTTTTTT.

CDR3 DNA sequence: TGTGCCAGCAGCCCGGGACTAGCGAACTACGAGCAGTACTTC. Its translation is CASSPGLANYEQYF. The J gene is TRBJ2-7, the V gene TRBV6-5, with TRBD2 matching over 10 bases. The CDR3 is 14 amino acids. Germline CDR1 is MNHEY and CDR2 is SVGAGI. The V gene end was trimmed by 6 bases and the J gene end by 3 bases; junction bases not matched to a gene: 5.

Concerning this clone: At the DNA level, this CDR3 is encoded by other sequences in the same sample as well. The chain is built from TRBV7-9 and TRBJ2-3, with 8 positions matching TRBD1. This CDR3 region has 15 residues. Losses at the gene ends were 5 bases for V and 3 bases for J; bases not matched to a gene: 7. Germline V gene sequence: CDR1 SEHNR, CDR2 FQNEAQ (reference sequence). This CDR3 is CASSLGTGSTDTQYF. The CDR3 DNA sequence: TGTGCCAGCAGCCTTGGGACAGGTAGTACAGATACGCAGTATTTT.

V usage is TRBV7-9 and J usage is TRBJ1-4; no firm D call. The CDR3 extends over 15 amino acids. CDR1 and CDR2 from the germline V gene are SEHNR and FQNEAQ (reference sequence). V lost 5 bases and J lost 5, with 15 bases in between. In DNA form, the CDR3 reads TGTGCCAGCAGCGCCTCCGGGAGACTCAATGAAAAACTGTTTTTT. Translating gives CASSASGRLNEKLFF.

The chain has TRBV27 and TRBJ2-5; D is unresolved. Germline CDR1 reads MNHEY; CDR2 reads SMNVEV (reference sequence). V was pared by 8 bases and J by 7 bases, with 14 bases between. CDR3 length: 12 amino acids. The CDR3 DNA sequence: TGTGCCAGCTTGGGAAGGTCTGGGACCCAGTACTTC. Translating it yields CASLGRSGTQYF.

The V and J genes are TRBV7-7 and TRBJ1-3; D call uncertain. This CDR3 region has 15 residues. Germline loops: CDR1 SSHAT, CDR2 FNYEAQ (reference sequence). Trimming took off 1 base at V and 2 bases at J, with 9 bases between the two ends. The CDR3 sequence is CASSLGHHPGNTIYF. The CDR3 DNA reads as TGTGCCAGCAGCTTAGGACACCACCCTGGAAACACCATATATTTT.

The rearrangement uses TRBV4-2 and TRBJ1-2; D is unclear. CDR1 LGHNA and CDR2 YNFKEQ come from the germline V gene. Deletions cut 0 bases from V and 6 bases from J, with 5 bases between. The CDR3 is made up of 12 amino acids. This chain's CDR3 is CASSQDNNGYTF. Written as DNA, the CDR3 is TGTGCCAGCAGCCAAGATAATAATGGCTACACCTTC.

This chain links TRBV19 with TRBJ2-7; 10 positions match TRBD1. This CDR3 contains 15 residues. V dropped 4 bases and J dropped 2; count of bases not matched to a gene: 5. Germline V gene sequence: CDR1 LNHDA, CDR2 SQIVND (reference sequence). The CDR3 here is CASSTQDRGAYEQYF. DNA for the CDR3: TGTGCCAGTAGTACCCAGGACAGGGGGGCCTACGAGCAGTACTTC.

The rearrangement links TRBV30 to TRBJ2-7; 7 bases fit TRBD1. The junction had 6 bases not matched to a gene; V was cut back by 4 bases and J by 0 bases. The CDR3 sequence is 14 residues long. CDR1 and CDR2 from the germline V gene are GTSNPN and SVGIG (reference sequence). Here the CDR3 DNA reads TGTGCCTGGACCCGACAGGGTAGCTCCTACGAGCAGTACTTC. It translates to CAWTRQGSSYEQYF. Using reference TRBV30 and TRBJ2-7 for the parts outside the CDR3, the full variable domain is SQTIHQWPATLVQPVGSPLSLECTVEGTSNPNLYWYRQAAGRGLQLLFYSVGIGQISSEVPQNLSASRPQDRQFILSSKKLLLSDSGFYLCAWTRQGSSYEQYFGPGTRLTVT.

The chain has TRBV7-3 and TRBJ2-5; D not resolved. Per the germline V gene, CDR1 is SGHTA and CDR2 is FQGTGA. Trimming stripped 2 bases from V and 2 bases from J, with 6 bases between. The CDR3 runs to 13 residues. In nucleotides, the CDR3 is TGTGCCAGCAGCTTAGTACCTCAAGAGACCCAGTACTTC. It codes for CASSLVPQETQYF.

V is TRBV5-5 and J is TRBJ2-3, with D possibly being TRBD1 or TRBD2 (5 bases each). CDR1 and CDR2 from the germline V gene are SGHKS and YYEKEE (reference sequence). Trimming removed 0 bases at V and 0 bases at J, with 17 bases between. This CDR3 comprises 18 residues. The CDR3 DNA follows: TGTGCCAGCAGCTTGGGGCAGGGAGTATGGCTGAGCACAGATACGCAGTATTTT. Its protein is CASSLGQGVWLSTDTQYF.

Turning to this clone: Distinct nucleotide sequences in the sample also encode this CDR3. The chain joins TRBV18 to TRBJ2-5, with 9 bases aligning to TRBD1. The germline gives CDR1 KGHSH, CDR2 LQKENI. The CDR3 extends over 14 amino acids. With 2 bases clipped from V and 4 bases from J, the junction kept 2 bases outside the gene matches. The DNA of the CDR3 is TGTGCCAGCTCACCAGGGACAGGGCGAGAGACCCAGTACTTC. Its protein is CASSPGTGRETQYF.

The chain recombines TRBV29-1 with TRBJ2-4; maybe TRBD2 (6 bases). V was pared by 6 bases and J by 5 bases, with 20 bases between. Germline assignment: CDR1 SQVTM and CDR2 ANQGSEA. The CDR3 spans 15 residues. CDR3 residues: CSVRPGGTLENIQYF. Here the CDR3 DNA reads TGCAGCGTCCGACCTGGGGGGACTCTTGAAAACATTCAGTACTTC.